Shown below are 3 T cell receptor beta chains from a single sample sequenced in a study of T cell responses to AZD1222 COVID-19 vaccine. Repertoires were generated with immunoSEQ multiplex PCR, while TCRdb's copy carries only in-frame clones and drops some. The sample yields 120,000 or so clones, about 90% seen once. Sequenced material: peripheral blood, taken on day 0 of AZD1222 vaccination. The receptor source for this set is an adult in good health.

In this sample, this clone turned up a few times. This chain links TRBV30 with TRBJ1-4; D is unresolved. This CDR3 is 13 amino acids long. Per the germline V gene, CDR1 is GTSNPN and CDR2 is SVGIG (reference sequence). Trimming took 1 base from V and 2 from J, leaving 5 bases between them. CDR3 bases: TGTGCCTGGAGTGGTGGGACTAATGAAAAACTGTTTTTT. It is translated as CAWSGGTNEKLFF. Full variable domain (remainder filled in from reference TRBV30 and TRBJ1-4): SQTIHQWPATLVQPVGSPLSLECTVEGTSNPNLYWYRQAAGRGLQLLFYSVGIGQISSEVPQNLSASRPQDRQFILSSKKLLLSDSGFYLCAWSGGTNEKLFFGSGTQLSVL.

This chain joins TRBV7-9 and TRBJ2-7; D is ambiguous. Germline values: CDR1 SEHNR, CDR2 FQNEAQ (reference sequence). The length of the CDR3 is 15 residues. Trimming took off 1 base at V and 2 bases at J, with 12 bases between the two ends. CDR3 region: CASSLVPAPAYEQYF. The CDR3 DNA is TGTGCCAGCAGCTTAGTTCCCGCTCCAGCCTACGAGCAGTACTTC.

The chain links TRBV19 to TRBJ1-4; 9 bases are shared with TRBD1. This CDR3 comprises 13 residues. CDR1 is LNHDA, CDR2 SQIVND, per germline (reference sequence). After removal of 9 bases from V and 2 bases from J, the junction contained 1 base not matched to a gene. The CDR3 is CASGTGTNEKLFF. CDR3 DNA sequence: TGTGCCAGCGGGACAGGGACTAATGAAAAACTGTTTTTT.